Listed below are T cell receptor beta chains from one sample, sequenced in a study of T-cell reconstitution after alpha-beta-depleted transplantation in children. TCRdb re-analysed the PCR reads in MiXCR, keeping a single row per CDR3 protein. The sample shows more than 200,000 distinct CDR3 sequences, about 26% of them seen only once. Source: PBMCs, taken before TCRalphabeta/CD19-depleted stem cell transplant. Receptors originate from a girl aged 2 to 10 with Fanconi anemia, due to receive a stem cell transplant. Both conserved end residues are part of each CDR3. D genes are given only for firm matches.

TRBV20-1,TRBD2,CSARAQTSGSSVQTYEQYF
TRBV15,.,CATKVMGEETQYF
TRBV12-3/TRBV12-4,TRBD2,CTSSPPVVVAGGRGTQYF
TRBV2,.,CASSGQLLDSPISGANVLTF
TRBV2,.,CAGLERGVNEQFF
TRBV7-3,.,CASSLTLAAQETQYF
TRBV5-1,TRBD1,CASTQTGYGIQYF
TRBV20-1,TRBD1,CSARRGQGDEQYF
TRBV4-1,TRBD1,CASSQPRTGAEETQYF
TRBV15,.,CATSRLGSLTDTQYF
TRBV7-3,.,CASSFSGTRDEQFF
TRBV4-2,.,CASSQGLRGQETQYF
TRBV5-1,TRBD2,CASSRPLAGVDNEQFF
TRBV6-5,TRBD2,CASTIPGLAGGEQFF
TRBV12-3/TRBV12-4,TRBD2,CASSLIGASGSYEQYF
TRBV29-1,TRBD2,CSVPRSTSGSYISSYEQYF
TRBV27,.,CASRLLGDSYNEQFF
TRBV29-1,TRBD1,CSAGAGGMNTEAFF
TRBV29-1,TRBD2,CSGKTGGGADTQYF
TRBV12-3/TRBV12-4,.,CATREQETQYF